Included here is one TCR beta chain sequence, with context. What it binds is unknown. Germline V gene data show CDR1 as SGHAT and CDR2 as FQNNGV. The CDR3 length is 11 residues. Between the trimmed V and J ends, which lost 3 bases and 12 bases, there was a span of 9 bases. The data originate from a study of T cell repertoires in cytomegalovirus infection. Study summary: Public signatures in TCR beta pointed to CMV infection and matching HLA type.

Via MiXCR, TCRdb re-called the reads, giving one row per CDR3 protein. The table shows about 240,000 distinct CDR3 sequences, with 10% to 15% occurring only once. Study-level results: What dominated the ex vivo response were HLA-C-restricted CMV-specific TCR beta clonotypes.

Sequenced: PBMCs. The V and J genes are TRBV11-2 and TRBJ2-1, with D unclear. The source is a human donor in good health (CMV status not recorded). Some clones in this sample may be carry-over from other donors' samples. In nucleotides, the CDR3 is TGTGCCAGCAGCTTTGGTAAAGGGCAGTTCTTC. It encodes CASSFGKGQFF.